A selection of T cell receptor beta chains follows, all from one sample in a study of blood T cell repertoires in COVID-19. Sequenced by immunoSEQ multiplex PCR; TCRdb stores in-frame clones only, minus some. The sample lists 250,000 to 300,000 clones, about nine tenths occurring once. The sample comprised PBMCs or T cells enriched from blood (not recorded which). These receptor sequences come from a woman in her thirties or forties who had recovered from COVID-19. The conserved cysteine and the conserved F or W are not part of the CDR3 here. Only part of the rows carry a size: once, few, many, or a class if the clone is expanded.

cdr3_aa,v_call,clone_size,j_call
ASRPSGGAGEQF,TRBV10-2,NA,TRBJ2-1
SVDARQGLSYT,TRBV29-1,NA,TRBJ1-2
ASSLALGLAGTNEQF,TRBV7-9,NA,TRBJ2-1
ATAAANEKLF,TRBV15,NA,TRBJ1-4
ASRLAGGRPDTQY,TRBV6-6,NA,TRBJ2-3
ASSFLAGGSTDTQY,TRBV27,NA,TRBJ2-3
ASSAGTPYEQY,TRBV10-1,NA,TRBJ2-7
ASSADRGRRGYT,TRBV7-2,NA,TRBJ1-2
ATRRGGMNTEAF,TRBV27,NA,TRBJ1-1
ATNLGDRPNTEAF,TRBV6-5,NA,TRBJ1-1
ASSKGGVNEGTTEAF,TRBV21-1,once,TRBJ1-1
ASSLGQGGGYT,TRBV2,NA,TRBJ1-2
ASSKDRTSGNTIY,TRBV3-1/TRBV3-2,NA,TRBJ1-3
AWSTLVGAGYGYT,TRBV30,NA,TRBJ1-2
ASSLLAGGLNTGELF,TRBV28,NA,TRBJ2-2
ACAGLAGQETQY,TRBV10-3,NA,TRBJ2-5
ASSLVSGEAYNEQF,TRBV7-2,NA,TRBJ2-1
ASSLAGAGASYEQY,TRBV7-6,NA,TRBJ2-7
ASSFPPNYGYT,TRBV12-3/TRBV12-4,NA,TRBJ1-2
ASSLTAGQATYEQY,TRBV5-1,NA,TRBJ2-7
ASSRSGMNTEAF,TRBV3-1/TRBV3-2,NA,TRBJ1-1
ASSGTLPSPLH,TRBV6-5,NA,TRBJ1-6